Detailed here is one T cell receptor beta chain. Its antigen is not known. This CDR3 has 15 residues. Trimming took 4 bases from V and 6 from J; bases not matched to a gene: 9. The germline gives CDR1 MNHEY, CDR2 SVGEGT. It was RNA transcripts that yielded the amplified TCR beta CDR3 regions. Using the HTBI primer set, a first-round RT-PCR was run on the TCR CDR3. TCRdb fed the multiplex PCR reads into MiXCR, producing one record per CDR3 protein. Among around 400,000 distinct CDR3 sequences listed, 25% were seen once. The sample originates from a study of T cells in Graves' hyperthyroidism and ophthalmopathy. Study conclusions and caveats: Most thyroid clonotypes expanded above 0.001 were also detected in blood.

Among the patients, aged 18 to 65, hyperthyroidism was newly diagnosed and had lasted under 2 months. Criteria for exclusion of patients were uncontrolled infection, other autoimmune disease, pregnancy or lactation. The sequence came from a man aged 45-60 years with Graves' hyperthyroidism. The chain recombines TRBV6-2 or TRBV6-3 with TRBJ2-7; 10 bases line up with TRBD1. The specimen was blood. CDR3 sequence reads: CASSFNGQGGGEQYF. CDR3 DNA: TGTGCCAGCAGTTTCAACGGACAGGGGGGGGGCGAGCAGTACTTC.